This T cell receptor (beta chain) comes out of a study of cytomegalovirus exposure and HLA in healthy donors. Study results and caveats: Association of a missense DCLRE1C variant with TCR beta V- and J-gene trimming was reported in a later analysis. Earlier findings revealed that most TCR beta V segments proved productive either about 87% or about 30% of the time. TCR beta sequences reportedly predicted most subjects' HLA-A and HLA-B alleles accurately. Among TCR beta chains, those listed as cytomegalovirus-associated numbered around 180.

Researchers ran the PCR with 60 Vbeta and 13 Jbeta primers. Data came from immunoSEQ multiplex PCR; TCRdb stores just in-frame clones and leaves some out. The data hold 150,000 or so clones, with roughly 85% observed a single time. V lost 2 bases, J lost 4 bases, and 5 bases stayed unmatched. This CDR3 is built from 15 residues. Germline lookup yields CDR1 SGHVS and CDR2 FNYEAQ. Concerning this clone: Its target is unknown.

Sequenced input: PBMCs. This chain connects TRBV7-6 to TRBJ2-5; 9 bases are a match to TRBD2. This TCR was sampled from a man in his late teens or twenties in good health and CMV-seropositive. In DNA form, the CDR3 reads TGTGCCAGCAGCTTAAACAGCGGGAGGCTAGAGACCCAGTACTTC. Its translation is CASSLNSGRLETQYF.